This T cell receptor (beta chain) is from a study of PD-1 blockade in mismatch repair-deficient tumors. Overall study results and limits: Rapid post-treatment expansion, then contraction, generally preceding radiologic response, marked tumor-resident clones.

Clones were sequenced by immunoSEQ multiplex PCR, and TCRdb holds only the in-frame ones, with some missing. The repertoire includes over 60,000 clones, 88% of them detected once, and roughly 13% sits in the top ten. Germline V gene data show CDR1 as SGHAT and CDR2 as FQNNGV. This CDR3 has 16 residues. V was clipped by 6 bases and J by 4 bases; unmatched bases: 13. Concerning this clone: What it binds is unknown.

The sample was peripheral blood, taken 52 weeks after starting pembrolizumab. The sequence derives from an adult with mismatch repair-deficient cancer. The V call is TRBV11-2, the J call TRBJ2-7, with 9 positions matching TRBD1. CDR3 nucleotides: TGTGCCAGCAGTTACCGGGACAGGGTTTCCGATTACGAGCAGTACTTC. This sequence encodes CASSYRDRVSDYEQYF.